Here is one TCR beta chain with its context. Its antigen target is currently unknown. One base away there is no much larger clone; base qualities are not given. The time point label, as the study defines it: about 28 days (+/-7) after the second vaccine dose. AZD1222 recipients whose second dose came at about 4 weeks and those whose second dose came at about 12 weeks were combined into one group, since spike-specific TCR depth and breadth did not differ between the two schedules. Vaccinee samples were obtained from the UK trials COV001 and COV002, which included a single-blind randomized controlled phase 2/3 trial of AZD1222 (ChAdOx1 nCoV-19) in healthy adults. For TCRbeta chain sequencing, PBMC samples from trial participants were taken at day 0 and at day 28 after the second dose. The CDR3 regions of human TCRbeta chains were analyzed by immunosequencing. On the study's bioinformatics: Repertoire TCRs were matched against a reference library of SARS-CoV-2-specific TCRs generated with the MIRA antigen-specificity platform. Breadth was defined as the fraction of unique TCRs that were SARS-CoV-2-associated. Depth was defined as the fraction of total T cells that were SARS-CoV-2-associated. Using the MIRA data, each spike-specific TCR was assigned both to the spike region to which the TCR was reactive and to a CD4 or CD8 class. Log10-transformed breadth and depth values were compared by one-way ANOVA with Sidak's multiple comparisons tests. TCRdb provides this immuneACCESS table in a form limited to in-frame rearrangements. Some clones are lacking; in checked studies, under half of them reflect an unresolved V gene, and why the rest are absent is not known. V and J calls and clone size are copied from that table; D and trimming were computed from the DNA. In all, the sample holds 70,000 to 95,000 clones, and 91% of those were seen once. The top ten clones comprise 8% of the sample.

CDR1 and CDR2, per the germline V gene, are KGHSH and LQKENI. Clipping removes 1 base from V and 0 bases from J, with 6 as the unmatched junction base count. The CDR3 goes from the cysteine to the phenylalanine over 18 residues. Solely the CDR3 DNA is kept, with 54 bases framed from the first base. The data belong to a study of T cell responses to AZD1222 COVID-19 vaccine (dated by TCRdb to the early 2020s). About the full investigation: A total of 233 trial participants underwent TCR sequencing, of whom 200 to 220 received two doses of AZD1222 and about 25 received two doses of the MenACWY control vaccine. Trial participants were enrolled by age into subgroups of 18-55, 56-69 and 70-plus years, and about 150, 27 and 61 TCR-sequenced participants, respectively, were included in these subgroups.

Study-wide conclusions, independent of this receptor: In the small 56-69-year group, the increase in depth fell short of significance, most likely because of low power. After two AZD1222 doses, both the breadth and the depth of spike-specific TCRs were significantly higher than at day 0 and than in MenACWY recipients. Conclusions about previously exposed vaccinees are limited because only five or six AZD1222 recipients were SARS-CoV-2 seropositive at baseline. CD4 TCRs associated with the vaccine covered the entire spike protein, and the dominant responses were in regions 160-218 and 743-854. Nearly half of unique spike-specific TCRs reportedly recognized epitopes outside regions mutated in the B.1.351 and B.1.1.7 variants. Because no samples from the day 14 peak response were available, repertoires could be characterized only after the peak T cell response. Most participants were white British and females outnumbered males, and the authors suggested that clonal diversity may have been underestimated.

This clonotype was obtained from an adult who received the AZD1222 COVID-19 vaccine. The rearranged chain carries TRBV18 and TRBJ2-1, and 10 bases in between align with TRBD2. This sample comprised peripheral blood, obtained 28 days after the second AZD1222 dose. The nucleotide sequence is TGTGCCAGCTCACCACGTTCACTAGCGGGAAGCTCCTACAATGAGCAGTTCTTC. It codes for CASSPRSLAGSSYNEQFF.